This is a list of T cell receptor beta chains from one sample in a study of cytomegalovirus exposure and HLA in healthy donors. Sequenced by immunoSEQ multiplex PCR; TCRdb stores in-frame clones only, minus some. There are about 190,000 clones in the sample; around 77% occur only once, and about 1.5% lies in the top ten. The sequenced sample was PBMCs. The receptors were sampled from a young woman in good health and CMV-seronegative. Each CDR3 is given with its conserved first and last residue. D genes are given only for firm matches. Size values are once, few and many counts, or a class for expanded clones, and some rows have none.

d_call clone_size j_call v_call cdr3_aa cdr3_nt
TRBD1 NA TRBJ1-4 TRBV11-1 CASSSKTGDYEKLFF TGTGCCAGCAGCTCGAAGACAGGGGATTACGAAAAACTGTTTTTT
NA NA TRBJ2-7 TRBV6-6 CASSYRDNPYEQYF TGTGCCAGCAGTTACCGGGACAATCCCTACGAGCAGTACTTC
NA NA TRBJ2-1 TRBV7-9 CASSWTGDVAYNEQFF TGTGCCAGCAGCTGGACGGGGGACGTCGCGTACAATGAGCAGTTCTTC
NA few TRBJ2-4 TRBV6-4 CASSDSAGPGDIQYF TGTGCCAGCAGTGACTCAGCCGGCCCCGGGGACATTCAGTACTTC
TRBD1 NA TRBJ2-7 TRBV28 CASSLQGVSAYEQYF TGTGCCAGCAGTCTACAGGGGGTTTCGGCCTACGAGCAGTACTTC
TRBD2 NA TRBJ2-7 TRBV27 CASSLSGLAGTREQYF TGTGCCAGCAGTTTATCCGGACTAGCGGGAACGAGGGAGCAGTACTTC
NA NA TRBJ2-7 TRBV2 CASQGPGAGTMGQYF TGTGCCAGTCAGGGGCCTGGCGCTGGTACGATGGGGCAGTACTTC
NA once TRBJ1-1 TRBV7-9 CASSLARVNTEAFF TGTGCCAGCAGCTTAGCGCGAGTGAACACTGAAGCTTTCTTT
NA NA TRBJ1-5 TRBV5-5 CASSLMAGSHQPQHF TGTGCCAGCAGCTTGATGGCAGGGTCCCATCAGCCCCAGCATTTT
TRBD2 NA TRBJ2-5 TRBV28 CASAGTSGGSFRPQYF TGTGCCAGCGCCGGGACTAGCGGGGGGTCCTTTAGGCCCCAGTACTTC
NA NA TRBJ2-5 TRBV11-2 CASSLDSTGSFRETQYF TGTGCCAGCAGCTTAGATTCGACGGGAAGCTTTAGAGAGACCCAGTACTTC
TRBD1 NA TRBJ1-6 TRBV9 CASSVTGTANSPLHF TGTGCCAGCAGCGTAACCGGGACAGCGAATTCACCCCTCCACTTT
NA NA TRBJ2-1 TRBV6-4 CASSEISGSYNEQFF TGTGCCAGCAGTGAAATTAGCGGCTCCTACAATGAGCAGTTCTTC
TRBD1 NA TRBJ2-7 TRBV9 CASSVADTGAIYEQYF TGTGCCAGCAGCGTAGCAGATACAGGGGCAATCTACGAGCAGTACTTC